These 30 T cell receptor beta chains originate from one sample sequenced in a study of T cell repertoires in cytomegalovirus infection. TCRdb re-analysed the reads in MiXCR, keeping a single row per CDR3 protein. The sample lists 300,000 or so distinct CDR3 sequences; roughly 25% were seen once. Material: PBMCs. Source of these receptors: a human donor in good health (CMV status not recorded). Some clones in this sample may be carry-over from other donors' samples.

J is TRBJ1-5 and V is TRBV28, with D unclear. The length of the CDR3 is 14 residues. The V gene lost 6 bases and the J gene lost 3 bases, with 12 bases spanning the gap. The germline V gene encodes CDR1 MDHEN and CDR2 SYDVKM. The chain's CDR3 is CASRKDTDNQPQHF. The CDR3 nucleotides are TGTGCCAGCAGAAAAGACACAGACAATCAGCCCCAGCATTTT.

This clonotype was seen only a few times. The rearrangement links TRBV19 to TRBJ1-1, with unresolved D. The germline CDR1 and CDR2 sequences are LNHDA and SQIVND (reference sequence). V lost 0 bases, J lost 4 bases, and 9 bases lay in between. There are 14 residues in the CDR3. The CDR3 sequence is CASSIDSRATEAFF. The CDR3 DNA sequence: TGTGCCAGTAGTATAGACAGCCGGGCCACTGAAGCTTTCTTT.

This chain uses TRBV2 with TRBJ2-5; TRBD1 is a possible D gene (5 bases). The CDR3 extends over 12 amino acids. Deletions cut 6 bases from V and 2 bases from J, with 7 bases between. The germline CDR1 and CDR2 sequences are SNHLY and FYNNEI. The CDR3 spells CASRRQQETQYF. DNA of the CDR3: TGTGCCAGCAGGCGACAGCAAGAGACCCAGTACTTC.

This clonotype was counted at least ten times. V is TRBV7-2 and J is TRBJ2-7; possible D gene TRBD2, 6 bases. The CDR3 loop spans 14 amino acids. Trimming removed 5 bases from V and 6 bases from J, with 17 bases in between. Per germline, CDR1 SGHTA and CDR2 FQGNSA. In DNA form, the CDR3 reads TGTGCCAGCAGCCCATCTAGCGTATACCCCGAGCAGTACTTC. This gives the protein CASSPSSVYPEQYF.

This chain joins TRBV7-2 and TRBJ2-3, with D uncertain. The CDR3 is 16 residues long. V lost 5 bases and J lost 1, with 16 bases in between. Per germline, CDR1 SGHTA and CDR2 FQGNSA. This chain's CDR3 is CASSPPGQPRTDTQYF. DNA of the CDR3: TGTGCCAGCAGCCCACCCGGGCAGCCTCGCACAGATACGCAGTATTTT.

This clonotype was counted only a few times. V gene TRBV19 combines with J gene TRBJ1-1; D call uncertain. The V and J ends lost 3 bases and 1 base respectively, with 9 bases between them. This CDR3 has 14 residues. From germline, CDR1 is LNHDA and CDR2 SQIVND (reference sequence). CDR3 loop: CASSISDGNTEAFF. CDR3 DNA sequence: TGTGCCAGTAGTATCTCGGACGGGAACACTGAAGCTTTCTTT.

In this sample, this clonotype turned up a few times. This rearrangement joins TRBV28 to TRBJ2-1, with TRBD2 matching over 16 bases. This CDR3 is 16 amino acids long. The V gene's germline CDR1 is MDHEN and CDR2 SYDVKM. After removal of 8 bases from V and 10 bases from J, the junction contained 11 bases not matched to a gene. The CDR3 loop is CASPPAGLAGGGEQFF. The DNA for the CDR3 is TGTGCCAGCCCCCCCGCGGGACTAGCGGGAGGGGGGGAGCAGTTCTTC.

There are many counts of this clonotype. The chain is built from TRBV27 and TRBJ2-2, with D perhaps matching TRBD2 (5 bases). Germline loops: CDR1 MNHEY, CDR2 SMNVEV (reference sequence). V shed 5 bases and J shed 2 bases, with 15 bases lying between them. The CDR3 is 16 residues long. In DNA, the CDR3 is TGTGCCAGCAGTACCTATGCTCGGGGAAACACCGGGGAGCTGTTTTTT. Protein product: CASSTYARGNTGELFF.

This clonotype was found many times. The chain links TRBV7-6 to TRBJ2-2; 8 nucleotides line up with TRBD2. The germline V gene encodes CDR1 SGHVS and CDR2 FNYEAQ. The CDR3 covers 16 residues. V was pared by 2 bases and J by 0 bases, with 2 bases of the junction left unmatched. In DNA, the CDR3 is TGTGCCAGCAGCTTATTCGGGGGGGCGAACACCGGGGAGCTGTTTTTT. Translating gives CASSLFGGANTGELFF.

The rearrangement links TRBV28 to TRBJ2-1; TRBD2 matches at 10 bases. Germline lookup yields CDR1 MDHEN and CDR2 SYDVKM. The CDR3 length is 15 residues. V was clipped by 6 bases and J by 8 bases; unmatched bases: 10. Here the CDR3 reads CASSSPSGGYDEQFF. CDR3 DNA: TGTGCCAGCAGCTCTCCTAGCGGGGGTTACGATGAGCAGTTCTTC.

This clonotype was found many times. The chain recombines TRBV7-2 with TRBJ1-4, with D maybe TRBD1 (6 bases). Germline assignment: CDR1 SGHTA and CDR2 FQGNSA. V shed 1 base and J shed 2 bases, with 11 bases lying between them. The CDR3 runs to 16 residues. The CDR3 DNA reads TGTGCCAGCAGCTTAGGAGGGGGAGGGACTAATGAAAAACTGTTTTTT. Protein sequence: CASSLGGGGTNEKLFF.

This chain uses TRBV19 with TRBJ2-1; 11 nucleotides agree with TRBD2. V was pared by 3 bases and J by 10 bases, with 5 bases of the junction left unmatched. Per germline, CDR1 LNHDA and CDR2 SQIVND (reference sequence). CDR3 length equals 14 residues. The CDR3 reads CASSIRVAGGEQFF. The CDR3 DNA sequence: TGTGCCAGTAGTATCAGGGTAGCGGGAGGGGAGCAGTTCTTC.

This clonotype was detected ten times or more. The chain has TRBV7-2 and TRBJ2-7; D perhaps matches TRBD1 (5 bases). CDR3 size: 15 residues. Trimming cost V 6 bases and J 3 bases, with 18 bases left between them. Germline values: CDR1 SGHTA, CDR2 FQGNSA. CDR3 nucleotides: TGTGCCAGCAGTCCGACAGTTTCTCCCTACTACGAGCAGTACTTC. Its translation is CASSPTVSPYYEQYF.

In its sample, this clonotype was seen many times. The chain links TRBV7-2 to TRBJ2-5, with D hard to call. This CDR3 has 16 amino acids. The germline V gene encodes CDR1 SGHTA and CDR2 FQGNSA. V lost 1 base and J 4 bases, leaving 16 bases between the germline ends. The CDR3 sequence is CASSLVRQIGGETQYF. The CDR3 DNA is TGTGCCAGCAGCTTAGTCCGCCAGATCGGTGGAGAGACCCAGTACTTC.

This clonotype was counted only a few times. The genes are TRBV7-9 and TRBJ2-7; D is uncertain. Germline values: CDR1 SEHNR, CDR2 FQNEAQ (reference sequence). V was shortened by 2 bases and J by 9 bases, with 11 bases between the two germline ends. The CDR3 runs 12 residues. CDR3 protein: CASSLSETRQYF. In DNA form, the CDR3 reads TGTGCCAGCAGCTTATCCGAGACACGGCAGTACTTC.

The rearrangement links TRBV29-1 to TRBJ2-1; 8 nucleotides align to TRBD2. The V and J ends lost 5 bases and 8 bases, in that order; junction bases with no gene match: 11. CDR3 length: 14 amino acids. From germline, CDR1 is SQVTM and CDR2 ANQGSEA. The CDR3 DNA sequence: TGCAGCGTTTGGCGGGAGGCAGATGTCGATGAGCAGTTCTTC. Amino acid sequence: CSVWREADVDEQFF.

This clonotype showed up many times. V is TRBV6-2 or TRBV6-3 and J is TRBJ2-2; D is uncertain. V was trimmed by 5 bases and J by 5 bases, leaving 18 bases between them. The CDR3 loop spans 16 amino acids. CDR1 and CDR2 (germline): MNHEY, SVGEGT. This CDR3 reads CASSLLQFPGTGELFF. For the CDR3, the DNA is TGTGCCAGCAGTCTCCTGCAGTTCCCCGGGACCGGGGAGCTGTTTTTT.

The chain is built from TRBV4-1 and TRBJ2-1; unclear D gene. This CDR3 contains 16 residues. Germline V gene data show CDR1 as MGHRA and CDR2 as YSYEKL. V was trimmed by 0 bases and J by 0 bases, leaving 9 bases between them. The CDR3 loop is CASSQETSASYNEQFF. The DNA for the CDR3 is TGCGCCAGCAGCCAAGAAACCAGCGCCTCCTACAATGAGCAGTTCTTC.

The table lists this clonotype with a few counts. The chain is built from TRBV20-1 and TRBJ1-5, with 10 bases identical to TRBD1. This CDR3 contains 18 residues. Per germline, CDR1 DFQATT and CDR2 SNEGSKA (reference sequence). V shed 1 base and J 1 base; nucleotides not matched to a gene: 10. As DNA, the CDR3 is TGCAGTGCTAGAGCCTCGGACAGGGGGTTAGAAAGCAATCAGCCCCAGCATTTT. Translation gives CSARASDRGLESNQPQHF.

This rearrangement joins TRBV5-4 to TRBJ2-1; TRBD2 is a possible D gene (7 bases). This CDR3 has 14 amino acids. The V end lost 0 bases, the J end lost 9 bases, and 13 bases lay between the germline ends. Germline V gives CDR1 SGHNT, CDR2 YYREEE (reference sequence). The CDR3 sequence is CASSLGGGSTEQFF. CDR3 nucleotide sequence: TGTGCCAGCAGCTTGGGGGGGGGCAGTACTGAGCAGTTCTTC.

The table lists this clonotype with a count of one. This chain connects TRBV5-4 to TRBJ2-2; 12 positions agree with TRBD2. This CDR3 is 19 amino acids long. CDR1 and CDR2 from the germline V gene are SGHNT and YYREEE (reference sequence). V dropped 4 bases and J dropped 0; count of bases not matched to a gene: 10. The CDR3 sequence is CASSQGLAGRGSNTGELFF. The CDR3 bases are TGTGCCAGCAGCCAGGGACTAGCGGGCAGGGGATCGAACACCGGGGAGCTGTTTTTT.

This clonotype was seen only a few times. This sequence joins TRBV18 and TRBJ2-5, with TRBD1 matching over 10 bases. Trimming at V came to 5 bases and at J to 5 bases, leaving 5 bases not matched to a gene. Germline values: CDR1 KGHSH, CDR2 LQKENI. The CDR3 is 14 amino acids. DNA of the CDR3: TGTGCCAGCTCAAAGACAGGGGGCGAGGAGACCCAGTACTTC. Translation gives CASSKTGGEETQYF.

This clonotype was seen many times. V and J are TRBV5-1 and TRBJ1-6; D is unresolved. Germline V gene data show CDR1 as SGHRS and CDR2 as YFSETQ. The V and J ends lost 4 bases and 8 bases respectively, with 19 bases between them. The CDR3 extends over 16 amino acids. CDR3 in DNA: TGCGCCAGCAGCGATGGACCGTCCGGACGGGATTCACCCCTCCACTTT. Amino acid sequence: CASSDGPSGRDSPLHF.

The chain employs TRBV15 and TRBJ1-5, with 8 bases identical to TRBD1. Trimming took 5 bases from V and 6 from J; bases not matched to a gene: 6. The CDR3 covers 14 residues. Germline V gene lookup returns CDR1 LNHNV and CDR2 YYDKDF (reference sequence). The CDR3 DNA sequence: TGTGCCACCAGCGGAGGACAGGGTGGTCAGCCCCAGCATTTT. The encoded protein is CATSGGQGGQPQHF.

The chain is built from TRBV20-1 and TRBJ1-4; possibly TRBD1 for D (5 bases). V was cut by 2 bases and J by 6 bases, with 7 bases left in between. Germline V lookup: CDR1 DFQATT, CDR2 SNEGSKA (reference sequence). There are 12 residues in the CDR3. The CDR3 loop is CSARTRDEKLFF. The CDR3 DNA reads TGCAGTGCTAGAACCAGGGATGAAAAACTGTTTTTT.

This clonotype was recorded a few times. The genes are TRBV9 and TRBJ1-6; D might be TRBD1 (5 bases). In germline, CDR1 is SGDLS, CDR2 YYNGEE. V gave up 5 bases and J gave up 10 bases, with 13 bases separating them. The CDR3 contains 13 residues. The CDR3 bases are TGTGCCAGCAGGGGGGGGAAGGAATCACCCCTCCACTTT. Its translation is CASRGGKESPLHF.

The chain couples TRBV20-1 to TRBJ1-6; 8 bases line up with TRBD1. The CDR3 has 12 residues. CDR1 and CDR2 (germline): DFQATT, SNEGSKA (reference sequence). Here the CDR3 DNA reads TGCACCAGGACAGGGAGAGAGGCGCCCCTCCACTTT. Residues: CTRTGREAPLHF.

This clonotype was observed a handful of times. The CDR3 here is CSVDERGANYNEQFF. The CDR3 coding sequence is TGCAGCGTTGACGAGCGGGGGGCCAACTACAATGAGCAGTTCTTC. V gene TRBV29-1 combines with J gene TRBJ2-1, with TRBD2 matching 9 bases. Per germline, CDR1 SQVTM and CDR2 ANQGSEA. The CDR3 loop spans 15 amino acids. V lost 3 bases and J lost 3; bases outside the gene matches: 6.

This clonotype was counted once. V gene TRBV20-1 combines with J gene TRBJ1-3; TRBD1 is a possible D gene (5 bases). Germline V gene data show CDR1 as DFQATT and CDR2 as SNEGSKA (reference sequence). CDR3 length: 14 amino acids. With 3 bases removed from V and 3 bases from J, the gap between germline ends came to 12 bases. The chain's CDR3 is CSASPAGGGNTIYF. CDR3 nucleotides: TGCAGTGCTAGTCCGGCGGGGGGTGGAAACACCATATATTTT.

The J gene is TRBJ1-6, the V gene TRBV9, with D maybe TRBD1 (5 bases). CDR3 length: 19 amino acids. Germline V gene data show CDR1 as SGDLS and CDR2 as YYNGEE. The germline V and J ends were trimmed by 0 bases and 2 bases, with 18 bases remaining between them. The CDR3 DNA is TGTGCCAGCAGCGTAGCTACAGGAGCGAAAGGGGCCTATAATTCACCCCTCCACTTT. Amino acids: CASSVATGAKGAYNSPLHF.